These 24 T cell receptor beta chains were all obtained from the same sample, sequenced in a study of blood T cell repertoires in COVID-19. Using immunoSEQ multiplex PCR, the repertoire was profiled, and TCRdb retains in-frame clones only, with some absent. The data contain 150,000 or so clones, around 83% of them seen just once; the ten biggest clones take up around 8.4%. Material: PBMCs or T cells enriched from blood (not recorded which). All receptors derive from a man aged 50 to 59 who had recovered from COVID-19.

Here the CDR3 DNA reads TGTGCCAGCAGCTTGGTACAAGCAACTAATGAAAAACTGTTTTTT. This codes for CASSLVQATNEKLFF. The chain recombines TRBV5-6 with TRBJ1-4; D not resolved. Germline V gives CDR1 SGHDT, CDR2 YYEEEE. The CDR3 runs to 15 residues. V was shortened by 0 bases and J by 0 bases, with 6 bases between the two germline ends.

This sequence joins TRBV27 and TRBJ1-2, with TRBD1 matching 7 bases. This CDR3 is 16 amino acids long. The germline CDR1 and CDR2 sequences are MNHEY and SMNVEV (reference sequence). V lost 3 bases and J lost 4; bases outside the gene matches: 11. CDR3 sequence (DNA): TGTGCCAGCAGTTTTACCAACAGGGGACCTAGCTATGGCTACACCTTC. Its translation is CASSFTNRGPSYGYTF.

The V and J genes are TRBV3-1 (or the pseudogene TRBV3-2) and TRBJ2-1; a weak D match, TRBD2 (6 bases). In germline, CDR1 is LGHDT, CDR2 YNNKEL (reference sequence). The CDR3 spans 13 residues. V dropped 2 bases and J dropped 9 bases, with 11 bases sitting between them. The CDR3 DNA follows: TGTGCCAGCAGCCAAAGCGGGTATAGTGAGCAGTTCTTC. Translation: CASSQSGYSEQFF.

This chain uses TRBV18 with TRBJ1-5; D might be TRBD1 (6 bases). The CDR3 covers 18 residues. V was trimmed by 2 bases and J by 0 bases, leaving 17 bases between them. Looked up from germline, CDR1 is KGHSH and CDR2 is LQKENI. This CDR3 reads CASSPETGPRNSNQPQHF. The CDR3 DNA reads TGTGCCAGCTCACCAGAGACAGGTCCCCGTAATAGCAATCAGCCCCAGCATTTT.

This chain joins TRBV4-3 and TRBJ1-2; TRBD1 matches 8 bases. The CDR3 length is 16 residues. Unmatched junction bases numbered 11, after V lost 4 bases and J lost 4 bases. The germline CDR1 and CDR2 sequences are LGHNA and YSLEER. The CDR3: CASSPGQGSVSYGYTF. CDR3 sequence (DNA): TGCGCCAGCAGCCCCGGACAGGGAAGCGTGTCCTATGGCTACACCTTC.

This rearrangement joins TRBV7-2 to TRBJ2-5; maybe TRBD1 (6 bases). CDR3 length equals 15 residues. Germline assignment: CDR1 SGHTA and CDR2 FQGNSA. Trimming cost V 0 bases and J 4 bases, with 12 bases left between them. The CDR3, as DNA: TGTGCCAGCAGCTTAGCAACAGGGTGGGCAGAGACCCAGTACTTC. The encoded protein is CASSLATGWAETQYF.

This chain uses TRBV5-1 with TRBJ1-1; D gene unclear. The CDR3 consists of 15 residues. V was trimmed by 4 bases and J by 4 bases, leaving 17 bases between them. Per the germline V gene, CDR1 is SGHRS and CDR2 is YFSETQ. This CDR3 reads CASSKPEWESTEAFF. The CDR3 DNA reads as TGCGCCAGCAGCAAGCCCGAGTGGGAGAGCACTGAAGCTTTCTTT.

The V call is TRBV24-1, the J call TRBJ1-2; D remains unclear. V was cut by 3 bases and J by 5 bases, with 12 bases left in between. The CDR3 runs to 14 residues. Germline-derived CDR1 and CDR2 are KGHDR and SFDVKD. CDR3 residues: CATSDRGSPYGYTF. The CDR3 nucleotides are TGTGCCACCAGTGATCGTGGGAGTCCTTATGGCTACACCTTC.

This clone occurred once. Other DNA sequences in this sample translate to the same CDR3. The rearrangement links TRBV15 to TRBJ1-3, with D maybe TRBD1 (6 bases). The CDR3 length is 15 residues. V lost 0 bases and J 4 bases, leaving 10 bases between the germline ends. Looked up from germline, CDR1 is LNHNV and CDR2 is YYDKDF (reference sequence). The CDR3 sequence is CATSRDRGTGNTIYF. In DNA, the CDR3 is TGTGCCACCAGCAGAGACAGGGGTACCGGAAACACCATATATTTT.

The V and J genes are TRBV15 and TRBJ2-5; D perhaps matches TRBD1 (7 bases). Trimming took off 0 bases at V and 5 bases at J, with 19 bases between the two ends. Germline CDR1 LNHNV, CDR2 YYDKDF (reference sequence). The CDR3 is 17 amino acids. DNA for the CDR3: TGTGCCACCAGCAGAGATTATCCCAGGGGGGACAAGGAGACCCAGTACTTC. This sequence encodes CATSRDYPRGDKETQYF.

This chain connects TRBV13 to TRBJ2-7; possible D gene TRBD2, 6 bases. In germline, CDR1 is PRHDT, CDR2 FYEKMQ (reference sequence). The CDR3 totals 13 residues. V was clipped by 2 bases and J by 7 bases, with 12 bases between them. The CDR3 region is CASSLTGDREQYF. CDR3 nucleotides: TGTGCCAGCAGCTTAACGGGGGATAGGGAGCAGTACTTC.

The chain joins TRBV9 to TRBJ1-4, with TRBD1 matching over 7 bases. This CDR3 has 13 amino acids. V was pared by 8 bases and J by 4 bases, with 5 bases of the junction left unmatched. Germline values: CDR1 SGDLS, CDR2 YYNGEE. CDR3 nucleotides: TGTGCCAGTTCCAGGGGGTTTAATGAAAAACTGTTTTTT. Protein product: CASSRGFNEKLFF.

The chain carries TRBV5-1 and TRBJ2-5, with D tentatively TRBD2 (6 bases). CDR1 is SGHRS and CDR2 is YFSETQ in the germline V gene. Trimming removed 4 bases at V and 1 base at J, with 14 bases between. The CDR3 has 15 amino acids. In DNA, the CDR3 is TGCGCCAGCAGCGCCGGCGTAGCGGCCCAAGAGACCCAGTACTTC. Its translation: CASSAGVAAQETQYF.

The table lists this clone with a few counts. This chain connects TRBV7-9 to TRBJ1-3; D is possibly TRBD1 (6 bases). CDR1 is SEHNR and CDR2 is FQNEAQ in the germline V gene (reference sequence). This CDR3 spans 16 amino acids. The V and J ends lost 4 bases and 0 bases respectively, with 13 bases between them. CDR3 in amino acids: CASSSFGTNSGNTIYF. The CDR3, as DNA: TGTGCCAGCAGCTCCTTTGGGACAAACTCTGGAAACACCATATATTTT.

V gene TRBV12-3 or TRBV12-4 combines with J gene TRBJ1-2, with D possibly TRBD1 on 6 matching bases. The CDR3 sequence is 12 residues long. V was trimmed by 1 base and J by 13 bases, leaving 13 bases between them. This CDR3 is CASSLGGTTCTF. DNA for the CDR3: TGTGCCAGCAGTTTAGGGGGGACAACTTGCACCTTC.

This clone has a single count. The chain employs TRBV5-4 and TRBJ1-2; TRBD1 aligns across 8 bases. The ends lost 0 bases at V and 6 bases at J; junction bases unmatched: 4. This CDR3 is built from 14 residues. Germline V gene sequence: CDR1 SGHNT, CDR2 YYREEE (reference sequence). This chain's CDR3 is CASSLGQGLDGYTF. DNA for the CDR3: TGTGCCAGCAGCTTGGGACAGGGGTTGGATGGCTACACCTTC.

The rearrangement uses TRBV18 and TRBJ2-7, with a weak D call TRBD2 (6 bases). The V gene lost 6 bases and the J gene lost 5 bases, with 11 bases spanning the gap. Germline assignment: CDR1 KGHSH and CDR2 LQKENI. The CDR3 has 12 residues. CDR3 residues: CASSGGPDEQYF. The DNA of the CDR3 is TGTGCCAGCTCGGGGGGACCGGACGAGCAGTACTTC.

This chain connects TRBV5-1 to TRBJ2-4; the D gene is possibly TRBD1 (5 bases). The CDR3 covers 17 residues. Germline CDR1 SGHRS, CDR2 YFSETQ. Trimming took 4 bases from V and 2 from J, leaving 19 bases between them. CDR3 in amino acids: CASSLIISGQTKNIQYF. CDR3 in DNA: TGCGCCAGCAGCCTCATTATATCAGGGCAAACCAAAAACATTCAGTACTTC.

The CDR3 here is CASSYGDRGDYGYTF. The DNA for the CDR3 is TGTGCCAGCAGTTACGGGGACAGGGGGGACTATGGCTACACCTTC. The V gene is TRBV6-5, the J gene TRBJ1-2, with 11 nucleotides matching TRBD1. The CDR3 extends over 15 amino acids. Trimming cost V 2 bases and J 3 bases; bases outside gene matches: 2. CDR1 MNHEY and CDR2 SVGAGI come from the germline V gene.

The chain combines TRBV11-2 with TRBJ2-7, with 7 bases lining up with TRBD1. The CDR3 extends over 19 amino acids. Germline CDR1 and CDR2: SGHAT and FQNNGV. V lost 5 bases, J lost 3 bases, and 22 bases stayed unmatched. CDR3 sequence (DNA): TGTGCCAGCAGCCGTACCGGGACAGTCCAGTCAGCCGCCCACTACGAGCAGTACTTC. It is translated as CASSRTGTVQSAAHYEQYF.

In its sample, this clone was seen a few times. CDR3 residues: CASSLVGSGTSNQETQYF. The CDR3, as DNA: TGTGCCAGCAGCTTAGTCGGCTCTGGGACTAGTAACCAAGAGACCCAGTACTTC. This chain uses TRBV7-2 with TRBJ2-5; TRBD2 matches 8 bases. V lost 1 base to trimming and J lost 0 bases; unmatched junction nucleotides: 10. Germline V lookup: CDR1 SGHTA, CDR2 FQGNSA. The CDR3 contains 18 residues.

The genes are TRBV7-8 and TRBJ1-1; 7 positions match TRBD1. Germline CDR1 is SGHVS and CDR2 is FQNEAQ. This CDR3 is 13 amino acids long. The V gene end was trimmed by 5 bases and the J gene end by 2 bases; junction bases not matched to a gene: 2. CDR3 region: CASSAGGNTEAFF. CDR3 nucleotide sequence: TGTGCCAGCAGCGCAGGGGGAAACACTGAAGCTTTCTTT.

This clone has more than one count but fewer than ten. V and J are TRBV19 and TRBJ2-2; TRBD1 might be the D (5 bases). With 3 bases removed from V and 6 bases from J, the gap between germline ends came to 11 bases. CDR3 length: 14 amino acids. Germline CDR1 is LNHDA and CDR2 is SQIVND (reference sequence). The CDR3 DNA is TGTGCCAGTAGTATTGGGTCAGGGTCCGGGGAGCTGTTTTTT. This codes for CASSIGSGSGELFF.

The chain employs TRBV7-2 and TRBJ2-1; possible D gene TRBD2, 7 bases. There are 15 residues in the CDR3. Trimming removed 1 base from V and 3 bases from J, with 10 bases in between. Germline CDR1 and CDR2: SGHTA and FQGNSA. The CDR3 reads CASSLGGGVYNEQFF. CDR3 nucleotides: TGTGCCAGCAGCTTAGGAGGGGGGGTCTACAATGAGCAGTTCTTC.